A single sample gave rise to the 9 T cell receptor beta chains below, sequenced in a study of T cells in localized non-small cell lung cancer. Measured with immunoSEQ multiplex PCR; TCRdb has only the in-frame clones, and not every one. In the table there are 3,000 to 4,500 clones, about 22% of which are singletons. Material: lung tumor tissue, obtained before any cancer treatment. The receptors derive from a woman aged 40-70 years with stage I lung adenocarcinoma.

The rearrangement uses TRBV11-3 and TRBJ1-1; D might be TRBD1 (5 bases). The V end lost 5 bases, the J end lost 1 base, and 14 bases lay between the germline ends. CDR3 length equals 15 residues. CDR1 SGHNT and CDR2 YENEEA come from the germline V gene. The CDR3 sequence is CASSPQVGGNTEAFF. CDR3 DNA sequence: TGTGCCAGCAGCCCCCAGGTCGGGGGGAACACTGAAGCTTTCTTT.

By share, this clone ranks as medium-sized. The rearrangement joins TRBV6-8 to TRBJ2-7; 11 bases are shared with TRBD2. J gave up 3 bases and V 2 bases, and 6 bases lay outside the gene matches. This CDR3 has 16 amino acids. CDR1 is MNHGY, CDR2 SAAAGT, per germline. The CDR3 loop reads CASSYLTGLAVYEQYF. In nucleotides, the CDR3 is TGTGCCAGCAGTTACCTAACGGGACTAGCGGTCTACGAGCAGTACTTC.

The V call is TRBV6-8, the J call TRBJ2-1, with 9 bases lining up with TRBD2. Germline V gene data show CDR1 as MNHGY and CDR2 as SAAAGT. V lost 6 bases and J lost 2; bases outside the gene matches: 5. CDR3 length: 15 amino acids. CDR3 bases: TGTGCCAGCAGCCTGGCGGGGGGGGCCTACAATGAGCAGTTCTTC. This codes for CASSLAGGAYNEQFF.

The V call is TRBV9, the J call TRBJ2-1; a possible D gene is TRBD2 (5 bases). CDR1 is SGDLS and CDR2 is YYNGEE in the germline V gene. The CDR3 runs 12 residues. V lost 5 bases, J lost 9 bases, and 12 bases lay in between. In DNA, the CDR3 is TGTGCCAGCAGGACCGACTATGGTGAGCAGTTCTTC. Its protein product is CASRTDYGEQFF.

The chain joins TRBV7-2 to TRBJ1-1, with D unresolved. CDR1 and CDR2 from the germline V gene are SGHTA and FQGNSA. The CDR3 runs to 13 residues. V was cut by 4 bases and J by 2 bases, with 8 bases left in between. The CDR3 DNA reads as TGTGCCAGCAGCTACAACAGCAACACTGAAGCTTTCTTT. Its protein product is CASSYNSNTEAFF. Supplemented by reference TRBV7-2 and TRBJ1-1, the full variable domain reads GAGVSQSPSNKVTEKGKDVELRCDPISGHTALYWYRQSLGQGLEFLIYFQGNSAPDKSGLPSDRFSAERTGGSVSTLTIQRTQQEDSAVYLCASSYNSNTEAFFGQGTRLTVV.

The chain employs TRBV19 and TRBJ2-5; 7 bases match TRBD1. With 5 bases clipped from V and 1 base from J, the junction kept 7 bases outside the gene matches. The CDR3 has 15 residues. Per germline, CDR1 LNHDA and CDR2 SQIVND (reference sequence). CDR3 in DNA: TGTGCCAGTAGTCCCCGGACAGGATCCCAAGAGACCCAGTACTTC. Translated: CASSPRTGSQETQYF.

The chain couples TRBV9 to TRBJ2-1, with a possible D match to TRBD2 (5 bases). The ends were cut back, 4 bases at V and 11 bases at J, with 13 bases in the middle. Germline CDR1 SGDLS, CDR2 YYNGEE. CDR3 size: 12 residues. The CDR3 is CASSLNEGQQFF. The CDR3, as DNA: TGTGCCAGCAGCTTAAATGAGGGCCAGCAGTTCTTC.

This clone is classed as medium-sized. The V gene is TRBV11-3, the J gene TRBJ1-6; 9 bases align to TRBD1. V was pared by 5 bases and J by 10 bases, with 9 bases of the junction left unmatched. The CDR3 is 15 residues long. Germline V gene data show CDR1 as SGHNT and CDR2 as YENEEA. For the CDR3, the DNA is TGTGCCAGCAGCGATGGACAGGGGTATGCATCACCCCTCCACTTT. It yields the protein CASSDGQGYASPLHF.

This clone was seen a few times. The CDR3: CATGSQGAKNIQYF. The DNA for the CDR3 is TGTGCCACCGGATCCCAGGGAGCCAAAAACATTCAGTACTTC. The chain uses TRBV15 and TRBJ2-4; TRBD1 is a possible D gene (5 bases). The CDR3 consists of 14 residues. With 8 bases removed from V and 0 bases from J, the gap between germline ends came to 11 bases. Germline CDR1 reads LNHNV; CDR2 reads YYDKDF (reference sequence).